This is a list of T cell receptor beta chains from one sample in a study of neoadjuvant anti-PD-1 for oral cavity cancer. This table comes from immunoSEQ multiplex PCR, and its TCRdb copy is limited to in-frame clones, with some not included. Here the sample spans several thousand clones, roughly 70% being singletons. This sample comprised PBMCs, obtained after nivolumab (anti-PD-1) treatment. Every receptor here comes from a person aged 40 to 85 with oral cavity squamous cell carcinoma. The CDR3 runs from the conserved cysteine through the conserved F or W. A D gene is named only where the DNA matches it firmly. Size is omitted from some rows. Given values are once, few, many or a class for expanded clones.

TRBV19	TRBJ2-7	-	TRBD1	CASSGKDRASYEQYF	TGTGCCAGTAGTGGTAAGGACAGGGCTAGCTACGAGCAGTACTTC
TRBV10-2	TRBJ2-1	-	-	CASSEMEIGYNEQFF	TGCGCCAGCAGTGAAATGGAGATTGGATACAATGAGCAGTTCTTC
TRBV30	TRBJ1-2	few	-	CAWSGQSGGYTF	TGTGCCTGGAGCGGACAGTCCGGTGGCTACACCTTC
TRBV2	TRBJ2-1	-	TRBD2	CATGLAGHNEQFF	TGTGCCACCGGACTAGCGGGGCACAATGAGCAGTTCTTC
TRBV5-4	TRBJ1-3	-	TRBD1	CASSLDRDRKFSGNTIYF	TGTGCCAGCAGCTTGGACCGGGACAGAAAGTTCTCTGGAAACACCATATATTTT
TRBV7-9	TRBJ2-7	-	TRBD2	CASSGGLAATYEQYF	TGTGCCAGCAGCGGGGGACTAGCGGCAACCTACGAGCAGTACTTC
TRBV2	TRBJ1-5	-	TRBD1	CASTIGQGLNQPQHF	TGTGCCAGCACCATAGGACAGGGACTAAATCAGCCCCAGCATTTT
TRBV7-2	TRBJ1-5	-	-	CASSLFLFANQPQHF	TGTGCCAGCAGCTTATTTCTATTCGCTAATCAGCCCCAGCATTTT
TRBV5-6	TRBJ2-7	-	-	CASSLLIRDASYEQYF	TGTGCCAGCAGCTTGTTGATCCGGGACGCCTCCTACGAGCAGTACTTC
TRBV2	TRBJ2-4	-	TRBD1	CASSPLQTGAKNIQYF	TGTGCCAGCAGTCCCCTACAGACAGGGGCCAAAAACATTCAGTACTTC
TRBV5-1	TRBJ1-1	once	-	CASSLGGLWEEAFF	TGCGCCAGCAGCTTGGGCGGACTGTGGGAGGAGGCTTTCTTT
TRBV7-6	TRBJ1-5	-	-	CASSSNFGTQGSQPQHF	TGTGCCAGCAGCTCAAACTTCGGGACACAGGGATCGCAGCCCCAGCATTTT
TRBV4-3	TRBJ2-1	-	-	CASSQSTLNEQFF	TGCGCCAGCAGCCAGTCAACCTTAAATGAGCAGTTCTTC
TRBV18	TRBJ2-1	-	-	CASSPPRGSGVRGEQFF	TGTGCCAGCTCACCACCGAGGGGGAGCGGGGTCCGAGGTGAGCAGTTCTTC
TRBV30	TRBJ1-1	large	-	CAWRGYTEAFF	TGTGCCTGGAGGGGATACACTGAAGCTTTCTTT
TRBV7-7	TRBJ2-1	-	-	CASPGGDSYNEQFF	TGTGCCAGCCCCGGGGGCGACTCCTACAATGAGCAGTTCTTC
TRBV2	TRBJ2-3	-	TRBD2	CASSAGTSYDTQYF	TGTGCCAGCAGTGCCGGGACTAGCTACGATACGCAGTATTTT
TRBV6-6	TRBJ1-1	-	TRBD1	CASSYSWTGFTEAFF	TGTGCCAGCAGTTACTCGTGGACAGGGTTTACTGAAGCTTTCTTT
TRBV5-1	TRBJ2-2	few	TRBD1	CASSSITGGVRTGELFF	TGCGCCAGCAGCTCGATCACAGGGGGCGTACGCACCGGGGAGCTGTTTTTT
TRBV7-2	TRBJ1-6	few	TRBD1	CASSLGQGAGNSPLHF	TGTGCCAGCAGCTTAGGACAGGGGGCTGGTAATTCACCCCTCCACTTT
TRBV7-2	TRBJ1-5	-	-	CASSPRFNSNQPQHF	TGTGCCAGCAGCCCCAGATTCAATAGCAATCAGCCCCAGCATTTT
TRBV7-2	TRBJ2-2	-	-	CASSPRWNTGELFF	TGTGCCAGCAGCCCTAGGTGGAACACCGGGGAGCTGTTTTTT
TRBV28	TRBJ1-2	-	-	CASSSGAGANYGYTF	TGTGCCAGCAGTAGCGGGGCAGGCGCTAACTATGGCTACACCTTC
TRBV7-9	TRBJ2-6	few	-	CASSLEGSSGANVLTF	TGTGCCAGCAGCTTAGAGGGTTCCTCTGGGGCCAACGTCCTGACTTTC
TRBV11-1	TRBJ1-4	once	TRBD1	CASSQPGQGTEKLFF	TGTGCCAGCAGTCAACCGGGACAGGGGACGGAAAAACTGTTTTTT
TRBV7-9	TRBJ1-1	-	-	CASSSGRGRDTEAFF	TGTGCCAGCAGTTCAGGGAGGGGAAGGGACACTGAAGCTTTCTTT
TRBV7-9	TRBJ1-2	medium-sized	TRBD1	CASSPQGRIDGYTF	TGTGCCAGCAGCCCACAGGGGAGGATCGATGGCTACACCTTC
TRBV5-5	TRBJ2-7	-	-	CASSTRGQVYEQYF	TGTGCCAGCAGCACACGTGGCCAGGTGTACGAGCAGTACTTC
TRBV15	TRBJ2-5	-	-	CATSRDGQQRGETQYF	TGTGCCACCAGCAGAGATGGCCAGCAACGAGGGGAGACCCAGTACTTC
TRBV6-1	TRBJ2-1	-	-	CASLPRGGSYNEQFF	TGTGCCAGCCTCCCGAGGGGTGGCTCCTACAATGAGCAGTTCTTC
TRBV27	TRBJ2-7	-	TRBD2	CASSLLGGGAFSSYEQYF	TGTGCCAGCAGTTTATTAGGCGGGGGGGCCTTTTCCTCCTACGAGCAGTACTTC
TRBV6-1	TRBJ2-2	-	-	CASSEATGGTGELFF	TGTGCCAGCAGTGAAGCGACCGGAGGCACCGGGGAGCTGTTTTTT
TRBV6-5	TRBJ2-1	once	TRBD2	CASSLRSGVSYEQFF	TGTGCCAGCAGCCTCCGTAGCGGGGTGTCCTATGAGCAGTTCTTC
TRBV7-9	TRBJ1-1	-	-	CASSLAQGSTEAFF	TGTGCCAGCAGCTTAGCGCAGGGATCAACTGAAGCTTTCTTT
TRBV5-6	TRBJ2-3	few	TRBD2	CASSSGLDTDTQYF	TGTGCCAGCAGTTCCGGACTAGACACAGATACGCAGTATTTT
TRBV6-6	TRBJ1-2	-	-	CASSTSWGAYGYTF	TGTGCCAGCAGTACGAGCTGGGGGGCCTATGGCTACACCTTC
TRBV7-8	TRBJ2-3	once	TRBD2	CASSSLAGAITDTQYF	TGTGCCAGCAGCTCCTTAGCGGGGGCGATCACAGATACGCAGTATTTT
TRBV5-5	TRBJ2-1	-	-	CASSPREAEISYNEQFF	TGTGCCAGCAGTCCCAGGGAGGCCGAAATTTCCTACAATGAGCAGTTCTTC
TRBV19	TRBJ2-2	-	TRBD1	CASEDRTYTGELFF	TGTGCCAGTGAGGACAGGACTTACACCGGGGAGCTGTTTTTT
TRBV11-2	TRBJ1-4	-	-	CASSLDWTGDPTNEKLFF	TGTGCCAGCAGCTTAGATTGGACCGGGGATCCAACTAATGAAAAACTGTTTTTT
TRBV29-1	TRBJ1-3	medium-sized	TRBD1	CSAAGTAGNTIYF	TGCAGCGCCGCTGGGACAGCTGGAAACACCATATATTTT
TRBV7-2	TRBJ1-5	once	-	CASSFEGADQPQHF	TGTGCCAGCAGCTTCGAGGGAGCCGATCAGCCCCAGCATTTT
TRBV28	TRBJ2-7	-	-	CASTVTGSYEQYF	TGTGCCAGCACCGTGACAGGCTCCTACGAGCAGTACTTC
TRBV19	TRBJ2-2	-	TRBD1	CASSPRGRTGELFF	TGTGCCAGTAGTCCCAGGGGGCGCACCGGGGAGCTGTTTTTT
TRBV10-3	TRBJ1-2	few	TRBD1	CAISSISPGTGGRPYAF	TGTGCCATCAGTTCGATTTCACCCGGGACAGGGGGCAGGCCGTACGCCTTC
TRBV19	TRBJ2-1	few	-	CASTQGNNEQFF	TGTGCCAGTACTCAAGGGAACAATGAGCAGTTCTTC
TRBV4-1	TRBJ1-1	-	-	CASSQRVNTEAFF	TGCGCCAGCAGCCAACGGGTCAACACTGAAGCTTTCTTT
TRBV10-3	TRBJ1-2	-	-	CAISESGVGADGYTF	TGTGCCATCAGTGAGTCTGGGGTAGGGGCGGATGGCTACACCTTC
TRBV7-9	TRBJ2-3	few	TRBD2	CASSLPPRLAGLTDTQYF	TGTGCCAGCAGCTTACCCCCCCGACTAGCGGGCCTCACAGATACGCAGTATTTT
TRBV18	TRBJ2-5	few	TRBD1	CASSPTVGTGYF	TGTGCCAGCTCCCCCACAGTTGGGACAGGCTACTTC
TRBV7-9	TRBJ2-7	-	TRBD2	CASSLGGTSYEQYF	TGTGCCAGCAGCTTGGGAGGGACCTCCTACGAGCAGTACTTC
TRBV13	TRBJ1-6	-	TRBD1	CASSSDRGPSNSPLHF	TGTGCCAGCAGCTCCGACAGGGGGCCGAGTAATTCACCCCTCCACTTT